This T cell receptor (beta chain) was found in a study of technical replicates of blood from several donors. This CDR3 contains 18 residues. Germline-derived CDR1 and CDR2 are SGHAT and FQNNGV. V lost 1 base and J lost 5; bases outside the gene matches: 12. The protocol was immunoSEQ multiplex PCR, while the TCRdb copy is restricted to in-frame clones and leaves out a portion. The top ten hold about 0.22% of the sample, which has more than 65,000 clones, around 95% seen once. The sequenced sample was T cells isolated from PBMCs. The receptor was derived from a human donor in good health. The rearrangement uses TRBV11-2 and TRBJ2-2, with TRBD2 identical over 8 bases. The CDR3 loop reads CASSLVALSGVNTGELFF. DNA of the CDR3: TGTGCCAGCAGCTTAGTAGCCCTTAGCGGGGTGAATACCGGGGAGCTGTTTTTT.